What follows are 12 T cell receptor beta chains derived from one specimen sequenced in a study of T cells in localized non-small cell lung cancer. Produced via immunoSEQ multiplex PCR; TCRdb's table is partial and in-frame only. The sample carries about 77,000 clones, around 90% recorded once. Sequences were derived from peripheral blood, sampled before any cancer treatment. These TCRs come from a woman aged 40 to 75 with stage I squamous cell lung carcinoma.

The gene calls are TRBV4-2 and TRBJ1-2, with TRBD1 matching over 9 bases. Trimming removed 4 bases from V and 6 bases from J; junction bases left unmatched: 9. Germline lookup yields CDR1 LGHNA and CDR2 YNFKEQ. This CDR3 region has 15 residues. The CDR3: CASSRWDRVEDGYTF. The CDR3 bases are TGTGCCAGCAGCCGTTGGGACAGGGTAGAAGATGGCTACACCTTC.

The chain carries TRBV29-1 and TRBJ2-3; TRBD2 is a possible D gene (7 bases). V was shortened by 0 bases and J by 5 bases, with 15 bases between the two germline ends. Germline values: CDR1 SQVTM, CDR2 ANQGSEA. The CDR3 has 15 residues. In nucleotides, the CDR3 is TGCAGCGTTGAAGATGAGGGGGGGGCAGGAGATACGCAGTATTTT. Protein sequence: CSVEDEGGAGDTQYF.

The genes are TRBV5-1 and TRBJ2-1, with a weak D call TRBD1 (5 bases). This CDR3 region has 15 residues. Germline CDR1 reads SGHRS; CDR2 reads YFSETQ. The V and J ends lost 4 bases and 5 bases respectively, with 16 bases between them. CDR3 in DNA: TGCGCCAGCAGCCTGTCACAGGTGACGGACAATGAGCAGTTCTTC. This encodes CASSLSQVTDNEQFF. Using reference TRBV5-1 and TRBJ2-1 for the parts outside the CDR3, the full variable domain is KAGVTQTPRYLIKTRGQQVTLSCSPISGHRSVSWYQQTPGQGLQFLFEYFSETQRNKGNFPGRFSGRQFSNSRSEMNVSTLELGDSALYLCASSLSQVTDNEQFFGPGTRLTVL.

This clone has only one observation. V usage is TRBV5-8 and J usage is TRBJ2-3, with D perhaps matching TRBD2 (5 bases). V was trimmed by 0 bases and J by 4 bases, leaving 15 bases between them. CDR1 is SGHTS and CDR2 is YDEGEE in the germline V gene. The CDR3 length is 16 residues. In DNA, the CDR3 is TGTGCCAGCAGCTTGGGGAGGATTTTTATGCCAGATACGCAGTATTTT. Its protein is CASSLGRIFMPDTQYF.

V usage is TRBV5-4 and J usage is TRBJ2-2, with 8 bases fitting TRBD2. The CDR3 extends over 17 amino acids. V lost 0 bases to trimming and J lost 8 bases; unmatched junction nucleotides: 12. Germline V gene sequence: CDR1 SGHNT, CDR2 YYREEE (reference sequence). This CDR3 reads CASSLDPERGPRGELFF. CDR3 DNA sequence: TGTGCCAGCAGCTTGGATCCCGAGCGGGGGCCGAGAGGGGAGCTGTTTTTT.

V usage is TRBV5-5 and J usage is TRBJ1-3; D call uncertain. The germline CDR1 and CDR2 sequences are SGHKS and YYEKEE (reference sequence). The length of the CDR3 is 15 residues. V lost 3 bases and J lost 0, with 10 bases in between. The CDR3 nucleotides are TGTGCCAGCAGCTCCTTTGGACGCTCTGGAAACACCATATATTTT. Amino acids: CASSSFGRSGNTIYF.

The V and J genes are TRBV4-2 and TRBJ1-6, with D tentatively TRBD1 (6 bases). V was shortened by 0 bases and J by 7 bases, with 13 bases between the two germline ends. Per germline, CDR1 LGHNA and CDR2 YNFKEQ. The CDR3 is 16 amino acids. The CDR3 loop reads CASSQEAGTPNSPLHF. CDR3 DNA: TGTGCCAGCAGCCAAGAAGCGGGGACACCCAATTCACCCCTCCACTTT.

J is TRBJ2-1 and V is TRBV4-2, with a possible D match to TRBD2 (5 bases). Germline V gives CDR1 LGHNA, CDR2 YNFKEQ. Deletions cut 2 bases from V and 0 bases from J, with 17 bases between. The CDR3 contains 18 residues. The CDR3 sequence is CASSQNVGLDLSYNEQFF. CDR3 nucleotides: TGTGCCAGCAGCCAAAATGTTGGACTCGACCTCTCCTACAATGAGCAGTTCTTC.

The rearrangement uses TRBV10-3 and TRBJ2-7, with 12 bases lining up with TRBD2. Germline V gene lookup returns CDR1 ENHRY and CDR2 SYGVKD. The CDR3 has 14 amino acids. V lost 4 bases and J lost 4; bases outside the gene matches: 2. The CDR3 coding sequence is TGTGCCATCAGTGGAACTAGCGGGGGGTACGAGCAGTACTTC. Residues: CAISGTSGGYEQYF.

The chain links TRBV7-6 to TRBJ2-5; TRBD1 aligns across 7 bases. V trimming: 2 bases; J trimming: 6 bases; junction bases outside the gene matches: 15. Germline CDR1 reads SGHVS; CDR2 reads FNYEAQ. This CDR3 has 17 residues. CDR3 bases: TGTGCCAGCAGCTTAAACAGGCCGCTGGCAGGGGGAAAGACCCAGTACTTC. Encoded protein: CASSLNRPLAGGKTQYF.

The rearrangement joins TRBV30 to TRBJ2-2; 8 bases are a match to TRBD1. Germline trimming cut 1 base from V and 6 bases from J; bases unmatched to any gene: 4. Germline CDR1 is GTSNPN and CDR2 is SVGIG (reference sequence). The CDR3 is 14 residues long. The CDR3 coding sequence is TGTGCCTGGAGTGGGACAGGGTGGGCCGGGGAGCTGTTTTTT. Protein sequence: CAWSGTGWAGELFF.

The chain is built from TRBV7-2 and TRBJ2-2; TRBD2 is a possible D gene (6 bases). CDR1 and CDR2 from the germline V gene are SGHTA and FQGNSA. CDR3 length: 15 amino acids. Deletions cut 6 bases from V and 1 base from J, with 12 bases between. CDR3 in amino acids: CASSPGTLNTGELFF. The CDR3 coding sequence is TGTGCCAGCAGTCCCGGGACTTTGAACACCGGGGAGCTGTTTTTT.